This entry lists 23 T cell receptor beta chains sequenced from one sample in a study of OX40 agonist ivuxolimab in advanced cancers. The data were produced by immunoSEQ multiplex PCR, yet TCRdb's version contains in-frame clones alone and is incomplete. The sample includes fewer than 95,000 clones, 90% to 95% seen only once; the top ten take roughly 0.4%. This specimen consisted of CD4+ or CD8+ T cells sorted from blood, obtained in a trial of the OX40 agonist ivuxolimab. The receptors come from an adult with an advanced solid tumor such as melanoma, head and neck, liver or kidney cancer.

The V and J genes are TRBV19 and TRBJ1-1, with TRBD1 identical over 7 bases. Germline assignment: CDR1 LNHDA and CDR2 SQIVND (reference sequence). V trimming: 8 bases; J trimming: 1 base; junction bases outside the gene matches: 13. The CDR3 totals 16 residues. Written as DNA, the CDR3 is TGTGCCAGTCTCCCAGGGGGGGCCGGACGGAACACTGAAGCTTTCTTT. Amino acid sequence: CASLPGGAGRNTEAFF.

This rearrangement joins TRBV6-1 to TRBJ1-5, with D possibly matching TRBD1 (5 bases). V was trimmed by 6 bases and J by 0 bases, leaving 12 bases between them. The germline V gene has CDR1 MNHNS and CDR2 SASEGT. The CDR3 covers 15 residues. For the CDR3, the DNA is TGTGCCAGCAGCTTTGACAGCGATAGCAATCAGCCCCAGCATTTT. Amino acid sequence: CASSFDSDSNQPQHF.

The V call is TRBV5-1, the J call TRBJ2-3; no clear D. In germline, CDR1 is SGHRS, CDR2 YFSETQ. CDR3 length: 13 residues. Trimming took 4 bases from V and 5 from J, leaving 11 bases between them. CDR3 region: CASSGLVEDTQYF. The CDR3 coding sequence is TGCGCCAGCAGCGGGCTGGTTGAAGATACGCAGTATTTT.

The chain joins TRBV2 to TRBJ1-1; D unresolved. This CDR3 contains 13 residues. V lost 6 bases and J 1 base, leaving 9 bases between the germline ends. CDR1 and CDR2 (germline): SNHLY, FYNNEI. The CDR3 coding sequence is TGTGCCAGCAGCCTGAGTAGGAACACTGAAGCTTTCTTT. Its protein is CASSLSRNTEAFF.

This clone has just one count. The CDR3 DNA sequence: TGTGCCAGCAAGCCAGCGGGAGGTGAGACCCAGTACTTC. Its protein product is CASKPAGGETQYF. This chain links TRBV7-2 with TRBJ2-5, with 9 bases aligning to TRBD2. The V segment lost 7 bases and the J segment 5 bases; nucleotides outside the gene matches: 5. The CDR3 extends over 13 amino acids. The V gene's germline CDR1 is SGHTA and CDR2 FQGNSA.

V and J are TRBV6-1 and TRBJ1-5; 7 bases fit TRBD1. CDR1 is MNHNS, CDR2 SASEGT, per germline. V lost 6 bases and J lost 3; bases outside the gene matches: 2. The CDR3 is 13 amino acids. CDR3 coding DNA: TGTGCCAGCAGGGGACAGTTCAATCAGCCCCAGCATTTT. This encodes CASRGQFNQPQHF.

The chain is built from TRBV10-1 and TRBJ1-3; D gene uncertain. The length of the CDR3 is 15 residues. Germline V CDR1 and CDR2: WNHNN, SYGVQD (reference sequence). The V end was cut by 0 bases, the J end by 3 bases, with 9 bases between. The CDR3 protein is CASSESARSGNTIYF. CDR3 nucleotides: TGCGCCAGCAGTGAGTCGGCGAGAAGTGGAAACACCATATATTTT.

The chain combines TRBV19 with TRBJ2-2; D is uncertain. V dropped 7 bases and J dropped 3 bases, with 9 bases sitting between them. This CDR3 comprises 13 residues. Germline CDR1 reads LNHDA; CDR2 reads SQIVND (reference sequence). The CDR3 loop is CASTPDYTGELFF. Here the CDR3 DNA reads TGTGCCAGTACCCCGGATTACACCGGGGAGCTGTTTTTT.

The chain links TRBV5-6 to TRBJ2-1; tentatively, D is TRBD1 (5 bases). From germline, CDR1 is SGHDT and CDR2 YYEEEE. This CDR3 comprises 11 residues. The V and J ends lost 2 bases and 9 bases respectively, with 6 bases between them. Here the CDR3 DNA reads TGTGCCAGCAGCTTAAGGGGTGAGCAGTTCTTC. Its protein is CASSLRGEQFF. Complete variable domain (other parts from reference TRBV5-6 and TRBJ2-1): DAGVTQSPTHLIKTRGQQVTLRCSPKSGHDTVSWYQQALGQGPQFIFQYYEEEERQRGNFPDRFSGHQFPNYSSELNVNALLLGDSALYLCASSLRGEQFFGPGTRLTVL.

V usage is TRBV6-6 and J usage is TRBJ1-5; D not resolved. V was trimmed by 5 bases and J by 4 bases, leaving 9 bases between them. The CDR3 length is 13 residues. Looked up from germline, CDR1 is MNHNY and CDR2 is SVGAGI (reference sequence). The CDR3 reads CASSAGRNQPQHF. Here the CDR3 DNA reads TGTGCCAGCAGTGCCGGTCGGAATCAGCCCCAGCATTTT.

Comments on this clone: Mismatch with germline at one junction end may stem from a read error. The V call is TRBV25-1, the J call TRBJ1-5, with D unclear. CDR1 and CDR2 (germline): MGHDK, SYGVNS. The CDR3 spans 14 residues. This CDR3 is CANSEYQTDQPQHF. Here the CDR3 DNA reads TGTGCCAACAGTGAATATCAAACCGATCAGCCCCAGCATTTT.

The rearrangement joins TRBV11-3 to TRBJ2-1; D remains unclear. The length of the CDR3 is 13 residues. Trimming took 5 bases from V and 9 from J, leaving 14 bases between them. Germline loops: CDR1 SGHNT, CDR2 YENEEA. For the CDR3, the DNA is TGTGCCAGCAGCAAGCCTTCCACGGGTGAGCAGTTCTTC. This gives the protein CASSKPSTGEQFF.

This clone occurred a few times. The CDR3 sequence is CASSFGDQPQHF. The CDR3 DNA reads TGTGCCAGCAGCTTCGGCGATCAGCCCCAGCATTTT. V gene TRBV5-6 combines with J gene TRBJ1-5; D unresolved. The germline V gene has CDR1 SGHDT and CDR2 YYEEEE. Deletions cut 2 bases from V and 5 bases from J, with 5 bases between. CDR3 length: 12 amino acids.

There are a few counts of this clone. This rearrangement joins TRBV19 to TRBJ1-1; D unclear. V gave up 6 bases and J gave up 11 bases, with 16 bases separating them. Germline V lookup: CDR1 LNHDA, CDR2 SQIVND (reference sequence). CDR3 length equals 12 residues. The chain's CDR3 is CASRNSEERAFF. For the CDR3, the DNA is TGTGCCAGTAGAAACTCAGAGGAGAGGGCTTTCTTT.

The CDR3 nucleotides read TGTGCCAGCAGAGCCGGACAGGTGGGCTCCTACGAGCAGTACTTC. It translates to CASRAGQVGSYEQYF. The chain has TRBV28 and TRBJ2-7, with TRBD1 matching 7 bases. The CDR3 spans 15 residues. The J segment lost 0 bases and the V segment lost 6 bases, leaving 8 bases of the junction unmatched. Germline V CDR1 and CDR2: MDHEN, SYDVKM. Based on the CDR3 plus reference TRBV28 and TRBJ2-7, the full variable domain is DVKVTQSSRYLVKRTGEKVFLECVQDMDHENMFWYRQDPGLGLRLIYFSYDVKMKEKGDIPEGYSVSREKKERFSLILESASTNQTSMYLCASRAGQVGSYEQYFGPGTRLTVT.

The chain joins TRBV19 to TRBJ2-5, with 8 bases identical to TRBD1. V was clipped by 2 bases and J by 7 bases; unmatched bases: 9. In germline, CDR1 is LNHDA, CDR2 SQIVND (reference sequence). This CDR3 has 15 residues. CDR3 amino acids: CASSIWTGSPGTQYF. The CDR3 DNA follows: TGTGCCAGTAGTATATGGACAGGGAGTCCCGGGACCCAGTACTTC.

This chain links TRBV6-5 with TRBJ2-7, with 8 bases aligning to TRBD2. Germline V CDR1 and CDR2: MNHEY, SVGAGI. Losses at the gene ends were 0 bases for V and 0 bases for J; bases not matched to a gene: 1. The CDR3 length is 15 residues. Here the CDR3 reads CASSYSAGGSYEQYF. The CDR3 DNA follows: TGTGCCAGCAGTTACTCCGCGGGAGGCTCCTACGAGCAGTACTTC.

The chain couples TRBV10-3 to TRBJ1-5; 7 nucleotides line up with TRBD1. This CDR3 comprises 15 residues. The V gene end was trimmed by 3 bases and the J gene end by 1 base; junction bases not matched to a gene: 3. The germline V gene has CDR1 ENHRY and CDR2 SYGVKD. CDR3 DNA sequence: TGTGCCATCAGTGAAGGACAGGCGAGCAATCAGCCCCAGCATTTT. It codes for CAISEGQASNQPQHF.

The V gene is TRBV28, the J gene TRBJ2-1; D ambiguous. This CDR3 has 14 amino acids. Germline V gives CDR1 MDHEN, CDR2 SYDVKM. Trimming pared 2 bases from V and 7 bases from J, leaving 12 bases between. The CDR3 reads CASSLVGRGNEQFF. The CDR3 coding sequence is TGTGCCAGCAGTTTAGTGGGCCGCGGTAATGAGCAGTTCTTC.

The rearrangement uses TRBV7-2 and TRBJ1-2, with D hard to call. CDR1 is SGHTA and CDR2 is FQGNSA in the germline V gene. This CDR3 comprises 14 residues. The V end lost 1 base, the J end lost 8 bases, and 14 bases lay between the germline ends. This CDR3 reads CASSLEYWGRGYTF. The CDR3 nucleotides read TGTGCCAGCAGCTTAGAGTATTGGGGTCGAGGCTACACCTTC.

The V call is TRBV4-2, the J call TRBJ2-3, with TRBD2 identical over 11 bases. CDR3 length: 17 residues. The junction had 9 bases not matched to a gene; V was cut back by 1 base and J by 6 bases. Germline values: CDR1 LGHNA, CDR2 YNFKEQ. The DNA for the CDR3 is TGTGCCAGCAGCCAAGGAAATAGCGGGGGGGCAGGTGATACGCAGTATTTT. This sequence encodes CASSQGNSGGAGDTQYF.

V usage is TRBV7-2 and J usage is TRBJ2-5, with D perhaps given as TRBD1 or TRBD2 (6 bases each). Trimming pared 2 bases from V and 4 bases from J, leaving 14 bases between. Per the germline V gene, CDR1 is SGHTA and CDR2 is FQGNSA. The CDR3 is 15 residues long. Here the CDR3 reads CASSLNWGAGETQYF. The CDR3 DNA sequence: TGTGCCAGCAGCTTAAACTGGGGGGCGGGAGAGACCCAGTACTTC.

The gene calls are TRBV7-9 and TRBJ2-4; possible D gene TRBD2, 5 bases. The CDR3 sequence is 13 residues long. Germline CDR1 is SEHNR and CDR2 is FQNEAQ (reference sequence). Trimming cost V 6 bases and J 5 bases, with 11 bases left between them. As DNA, the CDR3 is TGTGCCAGCAGTTCCGGGAACCAAAACATTCAGTACTTC. Translating gives CASSSGNQNIQYF. The whole variable domain, remainder taken from reference TRBV7-9 and TRBJ2-4, is DTGVSQNPRHKITKRGQNVTFRCDPISEHNRLYWYRQTLGQGPEFLTYFQNEAQLEKSRLLSDRFSAERPKGSFSTLEIQRTEQGDSAMYLCASSSGNQNIQYFGAGTRLSVL.